This TCR beta chain was documented in a study of CD8 T cells in ankylosing spondylitis. The CDR3 sequence is 14 residues long. Germline V gene lookup returns CDR1 MNHEY and CDR2 SMNVEV (reference sequence). This clonotype came up once. Antigen specificity is unknown. With a much larger clone just one base away, this may be a read error. One entry per CDR3 protein, called by TCRdb with MiXCR from the 5' RACE reads. The table lists about 240,000 distinct CDR3 sequences, 8% to 9.5% of them singletons. Study results and limitations: Certain motif variants had earlier appeared in reactive arthritis synovial fluid and blood. Fewer than 10 highly homologous variants made up a TCR beta motif that seemed to typify ankylosing spondylitis blood. As for the disease-linked clones, they showed a CD8+ phenotype and occurred at relatively low frequencies in peripheral blood.

Input material: blood, either unsorted or a sorted T cell fraction (not recorded which). This chain links TRBV27 with TRBJ1-3; tentative D call: TRBD1 (6 bases). The sequence was collected from a male donor with ankylosing spondylitis or in good health (not recorded which). The DNA of the CDR3 is TGTGCCAGCAGTACAGGGATCCCTGGAACCACCATATATTTT. This sequence encodes CASSTGIPGTTIYF.